Detailed here is one TCR beta chain. Its antigen is unknown. Base qualities were left out, and no much larger clone turns up one base away. The sample belongs to a study of blood T cell repertoires in COVID-19 (dated by TCRdb to about 2020). For the wider study: Samples covering the acute and convalescent phases of COVID-19 were provided by collaborators in the United States, Italy and Spain. The prospective study material was composed of cDNA or gDNA derived from T cells, B-cell-depleted T cells, or PBMCs. Deeply sampled blood TCRbeta repertoires from subjects exposed to, actively infected with, or recovered from COVID-19 were included in the dataset. A freely available public database, intended as a resource for researchers studying the immune response to SARS-CoV-2, is where the repertoires were released. HLA class I and class II types, where available, came from metadata supplied by the sample provider rather than from assay-based typing. Nearly every sample came with metadata listing a de-identified subject ID, COVID-19 status, age in years and sex. The samples were drawn from two sources: the first 160 participants of the ongoing ImmuneRACE study, and approximately 1,300 subjects contributed by 6 global collaborators. Summary of the overall study and its limitations: Clinical and demographic metadata were provided uncurated, with the amount varying by source and participant.

Another Seattle source contributed samples from volunteer blood donors who had recovered from COVID-19. Whole blood was collected in K2EDTA tubes by collaborating institutions according to the institutions' own protocols. For TCRbeta analysis, collaborators shipped samples in one of three forms: frozen whole blood, isolated PBMCs, or DNA extracted from either of those sample types. TCRbeta CDR3 regions were amplified from genomic DNA by means of the immunoSEQ Assay, a bias-controlled multiplex PCR. Per the source publication's procedure: Within the assay, amplification of reference gene primers was used to estimate how many nucleated cells each sample contained. To quantify the absolute abundance of each unique TCRbeta CDR3 rearrangement, sequence reads were collapsed and filtered. For each sample, productive Simpson clonality was calculated as the square root of Simpson's diversity index over productive rearrangements. TCRdb limited this immuneACCESS table to in-frame rearrangements with V and J called. A share of clones is missing; checked studies link under half to unresolved V genes, and the rest is unexplained. Clone size and V and J calls were adopted from that table, with D and trimming inferred from the DNA. The sample contains more than 300,000 clones, around 91% of them found a single time. The ten largest clones capture less than 3.5% of the sample.

From cysteine to phenylalanine, the CDR3 is 13 amino acids long. Only the CDR3 DNA stays, 39 bases, in frame from base 1. The V and J ends are trimmed by 5 bases and 7 bases, leaving 12 bases between them. Via the germline V gene, CDR1 is MNHEY and CDR2 SVGAGI. This sequence uses TRBV6-5 and TRBJ2-4, with TRBD1 tentatively as D gene (5 bases match). The source is a woman under 30 who had recovered from COVID-19. The sequencing sample was made of peripheral blood. The nucleotide sequence is TGTGCCAGCAGTAAGGCAGGGATGAACATTCAGTACTTC. Protein translation: CASSKAGMNIQYF.